The rows below give T cell receptor beta chains drawn from one sample of a study of blood T cell repertoires in COVID-19. TCRdb's copy holds only in-frame clones and misses some; the assay was immunoSEQ multiplex PCR. The sample contains 110,000 or so clones, 70% to 90% of which appear only once. The sequenced sample was peripheral blood. The origin of the receptors is a man aged 40-49 years with acute or convalescent COVID-19. Each CDR3 is given with its conserved first and last residue. Each record gives: J gene, clone size, V gene, D gene, CDR3 DNA, CDR3 protein. A D gene is named only where the DNA matches it firmly. The size field is filled for only some rows; it gives once, few, many or a size class.

J gene: TRBJ1-4; clone size: NA; V gene: TRBV11-2; D gene: TRBD1; CDR3 DNA: TGTGCCAGCAGCTTGAGACTAGGGACAGGGGATGAAAAACTGTTTTTT; CDR3 protein: CASSLRLGTGDEKLFF
J gene: TRBJ1-1; clone size: once; V gene: TRBV30; D gene: TRBD1; CDR3 DNA: TGTGCCTGGAGTGCTCTCTTACCTAATCCCGCCAGGGGGCAGAACACTGAAGCTTTCTTT; CDR3 protein: CAWSALLPNPARGQNTEAFF
J gene: TRBJ2-5; clone size: NA; V gene: TRBV12-3/TRBV12-4; D gene: TRBD2; CDR3 DNA: TGTGCCAGCAGTCGGGGGGACCAAGAGACCCAGTACTTC; CDR3 protein: CASSRGDQETQYF
J gene: TRBJ1-1; clone size: NA; V gene: TRBV20-1; D gene: NA; CDR3 DNA: TGCAGTGCCACTGCCAGGTATGAAGCTTTCTTT; CDR3 protein: CSATARYEAFF
J gene: TRBJ1-5; clone size: NA; V gene: TRBV29-1; D gene: TRBD1; CDR3 DNA: TGCAGCGTATTGACAGGGGGCAACCAGCCCCAGCATTTT; CDR3 protein: CSVLTGGNQPQHF
J gene: TRBJ2-7; clone size: NA; V gene: TRBV7-6; D gene: NA; CDR3 DNA: TGTGCCAGCAGCTTAGTCCCGATAGGGGACGAGCAGTACTTC; CDR3 protein: CASSLVPIGDEQYF
J gene: TRBJ1-1; clone size: once; V gene: TRBV7-9; D gene: NA; CDR3 DNA: TGTGCCAGCAGCGACCGGGATGCGGAAGCTTTCTTT; CDR3 protein: CASSDRDAEAFF
J gene: TRBJ2-5; clone size: NA; V gene: TRBV30; D gene: TRBD1; CDR3 DNA: TGTGCCTGGAGGACAGGGCTTTGGGAGACCCAGTACTTC; CDR3 protein: CAWRTGLWETQYF
J gene: TRBJ1-1; clone size: NA; V gene: TRBV19; D gene: TRBD1; CDR3 DNA: TGTGCCAGTAGTTCTGGACAGGGGGCTGGAGCTTTCTTT; CDR3 protein: CASSSGQGAGAFF
J gene: TRBJ2-7; clone size: NA; V gene: TRBV5-6; D gene: NA; CDR3 DNA: TGTGCCAGCAGCCCGACGGACAGCCCGTCCTACGAGCAGTACTTC; CDR3 protein: CASSPTDSPSYEQYF
J gene: TRBJ2-7; clone size: few; V gene: TRBV9; D gene: TRBD1; CDR3 DNA: TGTGCCAGCAGCGAACGGACAGGGCCCTACGAGCAGTACTTC; CDR3 protein: CASSERTGPYEQYF
J gene: TRBJ2-1; clone size: NA; V gene: TRBV27; D gene: TRBD2; CDR3 DNA: TGTGCCAGCAGTCCACTAGCGGGTGGCGGGGAGCAGTTCTTC; CDR3 protein: CASSPLAGGGEQFF
J gene: TRBJ1-2; clone size: NA; V gene: TRBV14; D gene: NA; CDR3 DNA: TGTGCCAGCAGCCAAGACCCCAGGGCCTTCCCTAACTATGGCTACACCTTC; CDR3 protein: CASSQDPRAFPNYGYTF
J gene: TRBJ2-3; clone size: NA; V gene: TRBV3-1/TRBV3-2; D gene: TRBD2; CDR3 DNA: TGTGCCAGCATCGACTCGCGGGGGGCGCCTACGCAGTATTTT; CDR3 protein: CASIDSRGAPTQYF
J gene: TRBJ2-2; clone size: few; V gene: TRBV27; D gene: NA; CDR3 DNA: TGTGCCAGCACCGCCGGGTCCGGGGAGCTGTTTTTT; CDR3 protein: CASTAGSGELFF
J gene: TRBJ2-3; clone size: NA; V gene: TRBV5-1; D gene: NA; CDR3 DNA: TGCGCCAGCAGTCATTCGCGTAGCCTAGAAAACACAGATACGCAGTATTTT; CDR3 protein: CASSHSRSLENTDTQYF
J gene: TRBJ2-7; clone size: NA; V gene: TRBV7-8; D gene: NA; CDR3 DNA: TGTGCCAGCATTGGGGGGACCGAGCAGTACTTC; CDR3 protein: CASIGGTEQYF
J gene: TRBJ2-2; clone size: NA; V gene: TRBV5-1; D gene: TRBD1; CDR3 DNA: TGCGCCAGCAGCCCTACTGCCTCAGGGGGCGCCAACACCGGGGAGCTGTTTTTT; CDR3 protein: CASSPTASGGANTGELFF
J gene: TRBJ2-7; clone size: NA; V gene: TRBV6-5; D gene: NA; CDR3 DNA: TGTGCCAGCAGTTCCCTCGGGGGAAGCTCCTACGAGCAGTACTTC; CDR3 protein: CASSSLGGSSYEQYF
J gene: TRBJ1-1; clone size: NA; V gene: TRBV19; D gene: NA; CDR3 DNA: TGTGCCAGTAGTATAGCCAGGAACACTGAAGCTTTCTTT; CDR3 protein: CASSIARNTEAFF
J gene: TRBJ2-5; clone size: NA; V gene: TRBV7-3; D gene: TRBD1; CDR3 DNA: TGTGCCAGCAGCTTATTCAGGGGGCCCCAAGAGACCCAGTACTTC; CDR3 protein: CASSLFRGPQETQYF
J gene: TRBJ2-2; clone size: NA; V gene: TRBV5-1; D gene: NA; CDR3 DNA: TGCGCCAGCAGCTCGGCCCCTCGAGGGGGGAACACCGGGGAGCTGTTTTTT; CDR3 protein: CASSSAPRGGNTGELFF
J gene: TRBJ2-3; clone size: NA; V gene: TRBV6-5; D gene: NA; CDR3 DNA: TGTGCCAGCAGCCCGGGGGTCACTAGCACAGATACGCAGTATTTT; CDR3 protein: CASSPGVTSTDTQYF